The 12 T cell receptor beta chains given below trace back to one sample, sequenced in a study of cytomegalovirus exposure and HLA in healthy donors. The PCR had 60 Vbeta and 13 Jbeta primers. Assay: immunoSEQ multiplex PCR; the TCRdb copy retains only in-frame clones and omits some. Here the sample spans 150,000 to 200,000 clones, 65% to 80% being singletons. Sequencing was done on a sample of PBMCs. Receptors originate from a woman between 40 and 55 years old in good health and CMV-seropositive.

Concerning this clone itself: Germline and junction disagree at one end, which may indicate a read error. This rearrangement joins TRBV6-5 to TRBJ2-3; D is unclear. The CDR3 loop spans 11 amino acids. The germline CDR1 and CDR2 sequences are MNHEY and SVGAGI. CDR3 residues: CASRKTDTRYF. Written as DNA, the CDR3 is TGTGCCAGCAGGAAAACAGATACGCGGTATTTT.

This chain uses TRBV28 with TRBJ1-2; weak D call: TRBD1 (6 bases). Between the trimmed V and J ends, which lost 3 bases and 2 bases, there was a span of 13 bases. The CDR3 totals 15 residues. The germline CDR1 and CDR2 sequences are MDHEN and SYDVKM. The CDR3, as DNA: TGTGCCAGCAGTTTTACAGGGTATGACAACTATGGCTACACCTTC. Residues: CASSFTGYDNYGYTF.

This chain links TRBV2 with TRBJ2-3; no clear D gene. The CDR3 totals 13 residues. Germline values: CDR1 SNHLY, CDR2 FYNNEI. Between the trimmed V and J ends, which lost 10 bases and 3 bases, there was a span of 14 bases. CDR3 sequence: CATLPTRTDTQYF. The CDR3 bases are TGTGCCACCCTTCCCACCCGGACAGATACGCAGTATTTT.

This clone has more than one count but fewer than ten. J is TRBJ1-6 and V is TRBV6-1; 9 bases line up with TRBD1. The CDR3 spans 14 residues. V was clipped by 5 bases and J by 9 bases; unmatched bases: 5. Germline V lookup: CDR1 MNHNS, CDR2 SASEGT. The CDR3 DNA reads as TGTGCCAGCAGTAACAGGGGGCGCGCTTCACCCCTCCACTTT. This sequence encodes CASSNRGRASPLHF.

The CDR3 loop reads CASSEIRRVNTGELFF. In nucleotides, the CDR3 is TGTGCCAGCAGTGAAATAAGGCGGGTGAACACCGGGGAGCTGTTTTTT. The chain has TRBV6-1 and TRBJ2-2; tentative D call: TRBD2 (5 bases). In germline, CDR1 is MNHNS, CDR2 SASEGT. V was clipped by 2 bases and J by 1 base, with 11 bases between them. This CDR3 has 16 amino acids.

The J gene is TRBJ1-3, the V gene TRBV5-1; D remains unclear. Germline V lookup: CDR1 SGHRS, CDR2 YFSETQ. The CDR3 is made up of 14 amino acids. V lost 0 bases, J lost 6 bases, and 10 bases lay in between. CDR3 region: CASSLDPTANTIYF. The CDR3 DNA reads as TGCGCCAGCAGCTTGGACCCCACAGCAAACACCATATATTTT. The full variable domain, completed using reference TRBV5-1 and TRBJ1-3, is KAGVTQTPRYLIKTRGQQVTLSCSPISGHRSVSWYQQTPGQGLQFLFEYFSETQRNKGNFPGRFSGRQFSNSRSEMNVSTLELGDSALYLCASSLDPTANTIYFGEGSWLTVV.

The chain employs TRBV7-2 and TRBJ1-2; D unresolved. The CDR3 consists of 16 residues. V lost 0 bases to trimming and J lost 8 bases, with 19 bases between them. CDR1 and CDR2 from the germline V gene are SGHTA and FQGNSA. The CDR3 here is CASSLASKPHAEGYTF. DNA for the CDR3: TGTGCCAGCAGCTTAGCTTCCAAGCCTCATGCTGAGGGCTACACCTTC.

This chain uses TRBV19 with TRBJ1-2, with TRBD1 matching over 8 bases. From germline, CDR1 is LNHDA and CDR2 SQIVND (reference sequence). Trimming at V came to 7 bases and at J to 4 bases, leaving 8 bases not matched to a gene. The CDR3 contains 14 residues. In nucleotides, the CDR3 is TGTGCCAGTAAACCGCAGGGGGCACTCTATGGCTACACCTTC. Translation: CASKPQGALYGYTF.

This chain uses TRBV28 with TRBJ2-1; 8 positions match TRBD1. Germline V gene data show CDR1 as MDHEN and CDR2 as SYDVKM. The CDR3 length is 13 residues. V lost 6 bases to trimming and J lost 10 bases; unmatched junction nucleotides: 8. CDR3 amino acids: CASRDRAFGEQFF. The CDR3 nucleotides are TGTGCCAGCAGGGACAGGGCCTTCGGGGAGCAGTTCTTC. Combining the CDR3 with reference TRBV28 and TRBJ2-1 gives the whole variable domain DVKVTQSSRYLVKRTGEKVFLECVQDMDHENMFWYRQDPGLGLRLIYFSYDVKMKEKGDIPEGYSVSREKKERFSLILESASTNQTSMYLCASRDRAFGEQFFGPGTRLTVL.

This clone was counted a few times. The V call is TRBV28, the J call TRBJ1-1, with D unclear. The CDR3 sequence is 14 residues long. Germline CDR1 is MDHEN and CDR2 is SYDVKM. V was trimmed by 2 bases and J by 3 bases, leaving 10 bases between them. The CDR3 DNA sequence: TGTGCCAGCAGTTTAGTGCCCGCAGACACTGAAGCTTTCTTT. Residues: CASSLVPADTEAFF. Filled out from reference TRBV28 and TRBJ1-1, the complete variable domain reads DVKVTQSSRYLVKRTGEKVFLECVQDMDHENMFWYRQDPGLGLRLIYFSYDVKMKEKGDIPEGYSVSREKKERFSLILESASTNQTSMYLCASSLVPADTEAFFGQGTRLTVV.

Worth noting for this clone: A read error may produce the germline difference seen at one junction end. This chain connects TRBV28 to TRBJ2-6, with 7 bases aligning to TRBD1. CDR3 size: 16 residues. Per the germline V gene, CDR1 is MDHEN and CDR2 is SYDVKM. The CDR3 region has the DNA TGTGCCAGCAGACAAACAGGGGCGCCTGGGGCCAACGGCCTGACTTTC. This encodes CASRQTGAPGANGLTF.

The V call is TRBV6-6, the J call TRBJ1-3; 7 bases fit TRBD1. J gave up 2 bases and V 11 bases, and 6 bases lay outside the gene matches. The CDR3 loop spans 13 amino acids. Germline V gene lookup returns CDR1 MNHNY and CDR2 SVGAGI (reference sequence). The CDR3 here is CAGGQGAGNTIYF. In DNA form, the CDR3 reads TGTGCCGGGGGGCAGGGGGCTGGAAACACCATATATTTT.